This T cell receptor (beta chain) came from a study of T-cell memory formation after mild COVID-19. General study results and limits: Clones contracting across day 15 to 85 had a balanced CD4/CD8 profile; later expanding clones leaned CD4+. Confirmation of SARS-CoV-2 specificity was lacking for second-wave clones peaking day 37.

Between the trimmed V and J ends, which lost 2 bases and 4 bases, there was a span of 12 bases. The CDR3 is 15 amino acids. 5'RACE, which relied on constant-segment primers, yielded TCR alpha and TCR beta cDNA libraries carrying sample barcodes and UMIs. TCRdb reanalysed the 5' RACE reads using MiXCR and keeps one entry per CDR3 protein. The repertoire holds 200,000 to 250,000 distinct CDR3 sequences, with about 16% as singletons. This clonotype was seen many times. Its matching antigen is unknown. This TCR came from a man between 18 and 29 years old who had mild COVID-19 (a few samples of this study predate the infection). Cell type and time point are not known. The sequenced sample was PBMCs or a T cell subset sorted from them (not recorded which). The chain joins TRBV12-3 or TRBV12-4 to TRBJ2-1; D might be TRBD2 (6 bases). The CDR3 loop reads CASSLIGGVYNEQFF. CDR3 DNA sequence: TGTGCCAGCAGTTTAATCGGCGGGGTTTACAATGAGCAGTTCTTC.